This T cell receptor beta chain was profiled in a study of cytomegalovirus exposure and HLA in healthy donors. The germline gives CDR1 SEHNR, CDR2 FQNEAQ (reference sequence). V dropped 3 bases and J dropped 5; count of bases not matched to a gene: 10. This CDR3 region has 16 residues. The PCR contained 60 Vbeta and 13 Jbeta primers. Profiled with immunoSEQ multiplex PCR; TCRdb holds only in-frame clones, not every one. The sample holds around 160,000 clones, over 75% seen once. The clonotype comes from a man aged 18-30 years in good health and CMV-seropositive. The sequenced sample consisted of PBMCs. The V and J genes are TRBV7-9 and TRBJ2-5; 9 bases line up with TRBD2. Here the CDR3 DNA reads TGTGCCAGCAGCTTCGGGCTGGCGGGGGGGGGCGAGACCCAGTACTTC. Protein product: CASSFGLAGGGETQYF.